These 7 T cell receptor beta chains were all obtained from the same sample, sequenced in a study of T-cell reconstitution after alpha-beta-depleted transplantation in children. Researchers prepared the TCRbeta library using unique molecular identifiers, the study reports. TCRdb ran MiXCR on the PCR reads and lists one entry per CDR3 protein. The table includes 700,000 or so distinct CDR3 sequences, about an eighth detected once. Source: PBMCs, taken before TCRalphabeta/CD19-depleted stem cell transplant. These receptor sequences come from a girl aged 2 to 10 with congenital amegakaryocytic thrombocytopenia, due to receive a stem cell transplant.

This clonotype was observed at least ten times. The gene calls are TRBV5-1 and TRBJ2-1; perhaps TRBD2 as D (5 bases). Germline values: CDR1 SGHRS, CDR2 YFSETQ. Trimming removed 0 bases from V and 5 bases from J, with 12 bases in between. CDR3 length: 15 residues. DNA for the CDR3: TGCGCCAGCAGCTTGGCTACCGGGAATGACAATGAGCAGTTCTTC. Its translation is CASSLATGNDNEQFF.

This clonotype has ten or more counts. The chain joins TRBV29-1 to TRBJ1-2, with 7 bases lining up with TRBD1. The germline gives CDR1 SQVTM, CDR2 ANQGSEA. V dropped 5 bases and J dropped 6; count of bases not matched to a gene: 6. The CDR3 covers 12 residues. The CDR3 here is CSVPPGGDGYTF. CDR3 coding DNA: TGCAGCGTTCCACCAGGGGGAGATGGCTACACCTTC.

In nucleotides, the CDR3 is TGCAGTGCTAGGGTGGGGCGCACTGAAGCTTTCTTT. Its translation: CSARVGRTEAFF. The chain has TRBV20-1 and TRBJ1-1; a possible D gene is TRBD1 (5 bases). This CDR3 has 12 residues. V was clipped by 3 bases and J by 4 bases, with 9 bases between them. Germline V gene lookup returns CDR1 DFQATT and CDR2 SNEGSKA (reference sequence).

This clonotype has at least ten counts. This chain uses TRBV12-3 or TRBV12-4 with TRBJ1-5; D uncertain. V lost 2 bases and J lost 2, with 13 bases in between. The CDR3 contains 16 residues. CDR3 protein: CASSLRLSKGNQPQHF. The CDR3 DNA reads as TGTGCCAGCAGTTTACGTCTCAGCAAGGGCAATCAGCCCCAGCATTTT.

This sequence joins TRBV7-2 and TRBJ2-5; 8 nucleotides match TRBD2. Trimming at V came to 1 base and at J to 7 bases, leaving 14 bases not matched to a gene. Germline V gene sequence: CDR1 SGHTA, CDR2 FQGNSA. This CDR3 region has 17 residues. The CDR3 protein is CASSLGSSGLAFLTQYF. The CDR3 DNA reads TGTGCCAGCAGCTTAGGTTCTTCCGGACTAGCATTCTTGACCCAGTACTTC.

There are many counts of this clonotype. The rearrangement uses TRBV7-9 and TRBJ2-4; 7 bases align to TRBD1. This CDR3 is built from 15 residues. The germline gives CDR1 SEHNR, CDR2 FQNEAQ (reference sequence). V was clipped by 5 bases and J by 6 bases; unmatched bases: 10. The CDR3 DNA follows: TGTGCCAGCAGCCCTAGACAGGGTTTTGGAAACATTCAGTACTTC. Translating it yields CASSPRQGFGNIQYF.

This chain links TRBV10-2 with TRBJ2-5; D is unresolved. CDR3 length: 13 amino acids. V was pared by 6 bases and J by 5 bases, with 13 bases between. Germline CDR1 WSHSY, CDR2 SAAADI. CDR3 sequence reads: CASRGIVLETQYF. Written as DNA, the CDR3 is TGCGCCAGCAGGGGGATTGTATTGGAGACCCAGTACTTC.